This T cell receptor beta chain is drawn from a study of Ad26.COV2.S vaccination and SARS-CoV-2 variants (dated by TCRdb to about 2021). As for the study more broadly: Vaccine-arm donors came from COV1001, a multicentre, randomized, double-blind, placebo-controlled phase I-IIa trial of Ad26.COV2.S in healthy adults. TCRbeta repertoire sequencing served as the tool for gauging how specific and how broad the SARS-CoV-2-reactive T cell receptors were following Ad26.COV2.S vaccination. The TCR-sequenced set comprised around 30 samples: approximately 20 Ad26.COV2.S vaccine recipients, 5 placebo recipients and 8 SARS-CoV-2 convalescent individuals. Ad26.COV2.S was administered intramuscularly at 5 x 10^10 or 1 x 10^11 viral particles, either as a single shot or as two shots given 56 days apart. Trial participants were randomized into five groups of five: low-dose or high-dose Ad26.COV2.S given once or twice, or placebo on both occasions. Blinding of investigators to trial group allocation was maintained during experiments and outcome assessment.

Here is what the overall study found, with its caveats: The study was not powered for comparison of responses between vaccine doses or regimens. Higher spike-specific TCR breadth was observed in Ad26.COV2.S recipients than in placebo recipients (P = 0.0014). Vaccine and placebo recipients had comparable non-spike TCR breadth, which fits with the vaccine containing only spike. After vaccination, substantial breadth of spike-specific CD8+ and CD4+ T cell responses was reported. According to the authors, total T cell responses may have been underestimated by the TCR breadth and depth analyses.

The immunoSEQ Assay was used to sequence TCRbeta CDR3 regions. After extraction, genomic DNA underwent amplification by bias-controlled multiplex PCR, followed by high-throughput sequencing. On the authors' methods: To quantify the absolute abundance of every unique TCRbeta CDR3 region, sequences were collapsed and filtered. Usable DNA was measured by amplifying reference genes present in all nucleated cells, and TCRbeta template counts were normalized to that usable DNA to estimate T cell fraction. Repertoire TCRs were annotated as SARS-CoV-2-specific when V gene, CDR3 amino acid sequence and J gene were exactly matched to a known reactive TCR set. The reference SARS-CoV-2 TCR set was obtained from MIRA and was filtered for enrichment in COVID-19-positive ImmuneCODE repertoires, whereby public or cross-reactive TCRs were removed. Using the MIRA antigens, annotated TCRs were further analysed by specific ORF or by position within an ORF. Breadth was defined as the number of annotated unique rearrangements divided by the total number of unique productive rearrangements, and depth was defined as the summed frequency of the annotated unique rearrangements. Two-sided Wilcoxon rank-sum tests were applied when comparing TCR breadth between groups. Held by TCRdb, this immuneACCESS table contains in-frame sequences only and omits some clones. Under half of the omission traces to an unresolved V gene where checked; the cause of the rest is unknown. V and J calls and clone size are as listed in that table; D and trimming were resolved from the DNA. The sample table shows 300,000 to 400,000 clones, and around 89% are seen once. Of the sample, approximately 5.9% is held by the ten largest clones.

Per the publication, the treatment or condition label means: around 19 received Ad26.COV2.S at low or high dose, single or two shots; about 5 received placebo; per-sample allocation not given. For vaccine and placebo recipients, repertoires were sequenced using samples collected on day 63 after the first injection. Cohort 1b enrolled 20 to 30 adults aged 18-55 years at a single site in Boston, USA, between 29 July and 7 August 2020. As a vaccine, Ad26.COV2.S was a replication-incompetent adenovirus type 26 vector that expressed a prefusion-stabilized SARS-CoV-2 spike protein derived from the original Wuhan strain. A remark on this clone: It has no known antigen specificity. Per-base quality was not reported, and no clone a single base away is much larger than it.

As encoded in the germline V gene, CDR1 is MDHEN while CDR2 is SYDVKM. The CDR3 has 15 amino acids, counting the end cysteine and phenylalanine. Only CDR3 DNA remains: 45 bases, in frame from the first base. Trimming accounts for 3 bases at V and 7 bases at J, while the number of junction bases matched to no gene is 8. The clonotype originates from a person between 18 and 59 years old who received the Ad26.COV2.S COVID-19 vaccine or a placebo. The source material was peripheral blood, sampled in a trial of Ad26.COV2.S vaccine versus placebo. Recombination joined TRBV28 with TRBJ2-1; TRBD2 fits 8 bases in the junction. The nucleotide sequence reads TGTGCCAGCAGTTTGGGAAGCGGGAGTAGGAATGAGCAGTTCTTC. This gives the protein CASSLGSGSRNEQFF.